This is a list of T cell receptor beta chains from one sample in a study of OX40 agonist ivuxolimab in advanced cancers. Profiled with immunoSEQ multiplex PCR; TCRdb holds only in-frame clones, not every one. The sample carries approximately 45,000 clones, 80% recorded once. The material sequenced was CD4+ or CD8+ T cells sorted from blood, taken in a trial of the OX40 agonist ivuxolimab. Receptors were obtained from an adult with an advanced solid tumor such as melanoma, head and neck, liver or kidney cancer. Both conserved end residues are part of each CDR3. The order of the fields is V gene, J gene, D gene, clone size, CDR3 protein, CDR3 DNA. The D gene is left open where the match is weak. Size is stated for part of the rows, as once, few or many counts, or as a class when the clone is expanded.

v_gene: TRBV7-3
j_gene: TRBJ2-5
d_gene: TRBD1
abundance: .
CDR3aa: CASSQGAGETQYF
CDR3nt: TGTGCCAGCAGTCAGGGGGCCGGGGAGACCCAGTACTTC

v_gene: TRBV29-1
j_gene: TRBJ1-2
d_gene: .
abundance: few
CDR3aa: CSVEVTGFYGYTF
CDR3nt: TGCAGCGTTGAGGTCACGGGATTCTATGGCTACACCTTC

v_gene: TRBV2
j_gene: TRBJ2-7
d_gene: .
abundance: .
CDR3aa: CASSEKKQYF
CDR3nt: TGTGCCAGCAGTGAAAAGAAGCAGTACTTC

v_gene: TRBV7-2
j_gene: TRBJ2-3
d_gene: .
abundance: .
CDR3aa: CASSSFRSTDTQYF
CDR3nt: TGTGCCAGCAGCTCCTTCCGTAGCACAGATACGCAGTATTTT

v_gene: TRBV11-3
j_gene: TRBJ2-2
d_gene: .
abundance: .
CDR3aa: CASSTRSAGELFF
CDR3nt: TGTGCCAGCAGCACCAGGTCGGCCGGGGAGCTGTTTTTT

v_gene: TRBV29-1
j_gene: TRBJ1-5
d_gene: TRBD1
abundance: .
CDR3aa: CSVSRGDSNQPQHF
CDR3nt: TGCAGCGTGAGCAGGGGGGATAGCAATCAGCCCCAGCATTTT

v_gene: TRBV7-3
j_gene: TRBJ2-3
d_gene: .
abundance: .
CDR3aa: CASSLLAESTDTQYF
CDR3nt: TGTGCCAGCAGCTTATTAGCGGAAAGCACAGATACGCAGTATTTT

v_gene: TRBV25-1
j_gene: TRBJ2-1
d_gene: .
abundance: .
CDR3aa: CASSNIMGGREQFF
CDR3nt: TGTGCCAGCAGCAACATAATGGGGGGCCGTGAGCAGTTCTTC

v_gene: TRBV15
j_gene: TRBJ2-2
d_gene: .
abundance: .
CDR3aa: CATSPLSGDGELFF
CDR3nt: TGTGCCACCAGCCCCTTGTCGGGAGACGGGGAGCTGTTTTTT

v_gene: TRBV5-6
j_gene: TRBJ2-7
d_gene: .
abundance: .
CDR3aa: CASSFRFTTGTSYEQYF
CDR3nt: TGTGCCAGCAGCTTTCGTTTTACCACAGGTACGTCCTACGAGCAGTACTTC

v_gene: TRBV7-8
j_gene: TRBJ2-7
d_gene: TRBD2
abundance: .
CDR3aa: CASSPLAGGSSYEQYF
CDR3nt: TGTGCCAGCAGCCCTCTAGCGGGGGGGAGCTCCTACGAGCAGTACTTC

v_gene: TRBV13
j_gene: TRBJ2-1
d_gene: TRBD2
abundance: .
CDR3aa: CASSLRPRISGDEQFF
CDR3nt: TGTGCCAGCAGCTTACGGCCCCGTATTAGCGGGGATGAGCAGTTCTTC

v_gene: TRBV5-6
j_gene: TRBJ1-1
d_gene: .
abundance: .
CDR3aa: CASSLSSKGRDTEAFF
CDR3nt: TGTGCCAGCAGCTTATCGTCGAAGGGCCGGGACACTGAAGCTTTCTTT

v_gene: TRBV7-9
j_gene: TRBJ1-1
d_gene: TRBD1
abundance: once
CDR3aa: CASSITGTGGSEAFF
CDR3nt: TGTGCCAGCAGCATAACCGGGACAGGGGGCTCTGAAGCTTTCTTT

v_gene: TRBV30
j_gene: TRBJ1-4
d_gene: TRBD1
abundance: .
CDR3aa: CAWRRGTDNEKLFF
CDR3nt: TGTGCCTGGAGGCGGGGGACAGATAATGAAAAACTGTTTTTT

v_gene: TRBV7-2
j_gene: TRBJ2-7
d_gene: .
abundance: .
CDR3aa: CASNAGREREQYF
CDR3nt: TGTGCCAGCAACGCGGGCAGGGAACGCGAGCAGTACTTC